A single sample gave rise to the 10 T cell receptor beta chains below, sequenced in a study of cytomegalovirus exposure and HLA in healthy donors. The PCR had 60 Vbeta and 13 Jbeta primers. TCRdb's copy holds only in-frame clones and misses some; the assay was immunoSEQ multiplex PCR. This table has about 140,000 clones, 70% appearing once. The sequencing sample was made of PBMCs. All receptors derive from a woman between 25 and 40 years old in good health and CMV-seronegative.

DNA of the CDR3: TGTGCCAGCAGCTGGGGCTTGGGACAGGGGGACGGCTACACCTTC. Encoded protein: CASSWGLGQGDGYTF. This sequence joins TRBV7-8 and TRBJ1-2, with 11 bases lining up with TRBD1. CDR1 is SGHVS, CDR2 FQNEAQ, per germline. Losses at the gene ends were 4 bases for V and 8 bases for J; bases not matched to a gene: 9. The CDR3 is 15 amino acids.

The genes are TRBV28 and TRBJ1-2; 9 bases agree with TRBD1. The germline CDR1 and CDR2 sequences are MDHEN and SYDVKM. The length of the CDR3 is 15 residues. Trimming at V came to 5 bases and at J to 4 bases, leaving 8 bases not matched to a gene. The CDR3, as DNA: TGTGCCAGCAGTATTTACAGGGGGCTTGCCTATGGCTACACCTTC. Protein: CASSIYRGLAYGYTF.

The chain employs TRBV4-1 and TRBJ1-6; D may be TRBD1 (5 bases). Per germline, CDR1 MGHRA and CDR2 YSYEKL. This CDR3 contains 15 residues. Deletions cut 1 base from V and 11 bases from J, with 15 bases between. The CDR3 protein is CASSQGEGLRAPLHF. CDR3 DNA: TGCGCCAGCAGCCAAGGAGAAGGGCTCAGGGCACCCCTCCACTTT.

Only a few counts were recorded for this clone. The chain links TRBV7-9 to TRBJ2-3; 14 positions match TRBD2. The CDR3 runs to 16 residues. Per germline, CDR1 SEHNR and CDR2 FQNEAQ (reference sequence). J lost 4 bases, V lost 5 bases, and 5 bases had no gene match. The DNA of the CDR3 is TGTGCCAGCAGCCCCGGGACTAGCGGGGGCCCAGATACGCAGTATTTT. It encodes CASSPGTSGGPDTQYF.

The rearrangement joins TRBV4-1 to TRBJ1-4; 9 nucleotides agree with TRBD1. With 3 bases clipped from V and 7 bases from J, the junction kept 9 bases outside the gene matches. The CDR3 has 16 residues. Germline V gene lookup returns CDR1 MGHRA and CDR2 YSYEKL. CDR3 DNA: TGCGCCAGCAGCCAGCGACCACAGGGGGCTAGTGAAAAACTGTTTTTT. Encoded protein: CASSQRPQGASEKLFF.

The genes are TRBV7-8 and TRBJ1-6, with a weak D call TRBD1 (6 bases). The CDR3 sequence is 15 residues long. Trimming removed 5 bases from V and 7 bases from J, with 15 bases in between. Germline-derived CDR1 and CDR2 are SGHVS and FQNEAQ. For the CDR3, the DNA is TGTGCCAGCAGCGTCGGGAGGACAGCCAATTCACCCCTCCACTTT. Protein: CASSVGRTANSPLHF. Based on the CDR3 plus reference TRBV7-8 and TRBJ1-6, the full variable domain is GAGVSQSPRYKVAKRGQDVALRCDPISGHVSLFWYQQALGQGPEFLTYFQNEAQLDKSGLPSDRFFAERPEGSVSTLKIQRTQQEDSAVYLCASSVGRTANSPLHFGNGTRLTVT.

As for this clone: The identical CDR3 is also encoded by other nucleotide sequences in the sample. V is TRBV2 and J is TRBJ2-5, with 7 nucleotides matching TRBD2. With V trimmed by 2 bases and J by 3 bases, 6 bases remained unmatched. The CDR3 spans 15 residues. In germline, CDR1 is SNHLY, CDR2 FYNNEI. CDR3 in amino acids: CASSENLAGEETQYF. The CDR3 bases are TGTGCCAGCAGTGAAAACCTCGCGGGGGAAGAGACCCAGTACTTC.

This clone was recorded a few times. This chain uses TRBV6-1 with TRBJ2-7, with TRBD1 matching 8 bases. The germline V gene has CDR1 MNHNS and CDR2 SASEGT. V dropped 5 bases and J dropped 2; count of bases not matched to a gene: 2. This CDR3 contains 13 residues. In DNA, the CDR3 is TGTGCCAGCAGTAGGACAGGGCCCTACGAGCAGTACTTC. As protein: CASSRTGPYEQYF.

The V call is TRBV5-6, the J call TRBJ2-3, with D uncertain. The CDR3 has 15 residues. Germline V gene sequence: CDR1 SGHDT, CDR2 YYEEEE. Trimming took off 1 base at V and 2 bases at J, with 11 bases between the two ends. The DNA of the CDR3 is TGTGCCAGCAGCTTGTTGGGCCAAAACACAGATACGCAGTATTTT. It yields the protein CASSLLGQNTDTQYF. The whole variable domain, filled in from reference TRBV5-6 and TRBJ2-3, reads DAGVTQSPTHLIKTRGQQVTLRCSPKSGHDTVSWYQQALGQGPQFIFQYYEEEERQRGNFPDRFSGHQFPNYSSELNVNALLLGDSALYLCASSLLGQNTDTQYFGPGTRLTVL.

The chain is built from TRBV28 and TRBJ2-3, with a tentative D call TRBD2 (6 bases). Germline V gene lookup returns CDR1 MDHEN and CDR2 SYDVKM. This CDR3 spans 14 amino acids. V was trimmed by 5 bases and J by 1 base, leaving 10 bases between them. The CDR3 reads CASSPGGGTDTQYF. As DNA, the CDR3 is TGTGCCAGCAGTCCCGGCGGGGGCACAGATACGCAGTATTTT.